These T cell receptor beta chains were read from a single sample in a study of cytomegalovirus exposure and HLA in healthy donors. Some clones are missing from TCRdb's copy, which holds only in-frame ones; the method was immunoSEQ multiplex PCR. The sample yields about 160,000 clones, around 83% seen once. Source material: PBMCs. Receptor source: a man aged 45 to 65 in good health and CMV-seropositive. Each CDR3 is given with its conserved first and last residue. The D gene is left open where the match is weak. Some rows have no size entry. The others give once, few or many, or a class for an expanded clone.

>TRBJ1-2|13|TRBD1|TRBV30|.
TGTGCCTGGAGTGTAAACAGGGGTGGAGGCTACACCTTC
CAWSVNRGGGYTF
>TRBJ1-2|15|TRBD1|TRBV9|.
TGTGCCAGCAGCGTAGAAGACAGGGGACAGTCTGGCTACACCTTC
CASSVEDRGQSGYTF
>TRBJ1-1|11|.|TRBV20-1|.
TGTAGTGCTAATATGGAGATGGCAGCTTTCTTT
CSANMEMAAFF
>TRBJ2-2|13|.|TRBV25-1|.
TGTGCCACCTTGGTGAGAGGAACCGGGGAGCTGTTTTTT
CATLVRGTGELFF
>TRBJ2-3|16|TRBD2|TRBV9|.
TGTGCCAGCAGCGTAGCGGGGGCGGGAGGAGGGGATACGCAGTATTTT
CASSVAGAGGGDTQYF
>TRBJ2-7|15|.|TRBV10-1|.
TGCGCCAGCAGGGCTACAGGGTCCCAAAACTACGAGCAGTACTTC
CASRATGSQNYEQYF
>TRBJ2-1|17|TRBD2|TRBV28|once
TGTGCCAGCAGCAAATCGGGACTAGCGGGAGTGCGGAATGAGCAGTTCTTC
CASSKSGLAGVRNEQFF
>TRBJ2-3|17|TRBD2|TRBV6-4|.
TGTGCCAGCCCGTCGGGACTAGCGGGATTCTTCACAGATACGCAGTATTTT
CASPSGLAGFFTDTQYF
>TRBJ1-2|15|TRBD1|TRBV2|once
TGTGCCAGCAGTTCACCGAACACAGGGGTCTATGGCTACACCTTC
CASSSPNTGVYGYTF
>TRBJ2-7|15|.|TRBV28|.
TGTGCCAGGAGTAAAGGATCGACAGAGTCCTACGAGCAGTACTTC
CARSKGSTESYEQYF
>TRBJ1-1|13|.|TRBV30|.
TGTGCCTGGACCACAGGGCCTAACACTGAAGCTTTCTTT
CAWTTGPNTEAFF
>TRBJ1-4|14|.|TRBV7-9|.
TGTGCCAGCAGCCGATCCGGGACTGTTGAAAAACTGTTTTTT
CASSRSGTVEKLFF
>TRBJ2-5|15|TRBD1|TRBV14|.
TGTGCCAGCAGCCAAGTGGCAGGGGGCATTCAGACCCAGTACTTC
CASSQVAGGIQTQYF
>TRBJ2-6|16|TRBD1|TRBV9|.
TGTGCCAGCATGGACAGGGCCCACTCTGGGGCCAACGTCCTGACTTTC
CASMDRAHSGANVLTF
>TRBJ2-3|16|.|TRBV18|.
TGTGCCAGCTCACCAACGGACAGCCCTCGCACAGATACGCAGTATTTT
CASSPTDSPRTDTQYF
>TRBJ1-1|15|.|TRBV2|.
TGTGCCAGCTCATTTTTCGGGATCGGTCAGTCTGAAGCTTTCTTT
CASSFFGIGQSEAFF
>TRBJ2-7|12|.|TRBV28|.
TGTGCCAGCAGTACCAGGGTCGACGAGCAGTACTTC
CASSTRVDEQYF
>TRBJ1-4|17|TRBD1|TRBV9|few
TGTGCCAGCAGCGTAGGGGACAGCCTAGCAACTAATGAAAAACTGTTTTTT
CASSVGDSLATNEKLFF
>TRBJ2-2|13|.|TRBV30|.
TGTGCCTGGAGATTGCTCGGCACCGGGGAGCTGTTTTTT
CAWRLLGTGELFF